The rows below give T cell receptor beta chains drawn from one sample of a study of cytomegalovirus exposure and HLA in healthy donors. Here immunoSEQ multiplex PCR was the method, and the copy in TCRdb shows in-frame clones only, minus some. The sample records 110,000 to 150,000 clones, about 72% being singletons. Input material: PBMCs. These receptors originate from a man between 40 and 49 years old in good health and CMV-seronegative. The conserved cysteine and the conserved F or W are not part of the CDR3 here.

v_call: TRBV19
j_call: TRBJ2-1
cdr3_aa: ATSGYNEQF

v_call: TRBV5-1
j_call: TRBJ2-3
cdr3_aa: ASATSRAGYTDTQY

v_call: TRBV7-9
j_call: TRBJ2-5
cdr3_aa: ASSGTGVETQY

v_call: TRBV7-9
j_call: TRBJ1-1
cdr3_aa: ASSSNRGNTEAF

v_call: TRBV2
j_call: TRBJ1-2
cdr3_aa: ASSEGVDRGQGYT

v_call: TRBV5-1
j_call: TRBJ2-1
cdr3_aa: ASSNPGLAGHNFNEQF

v_call: TRBV2
j_call: TRBJ2-1
cdr3_aa: ASSRAASGSYNEQF

v_call: TRBV9
j_call: TRBJ2-7
cdr3_aa: ASSADNLYEQY

v_call: TRBV5-4
j_call: TRBJ2-1
cdr3_aa: ASSLRLADNEQF

v_call: TRBV11-2
j_call: TRBJ2-1
cdr3_aa: ASMGGRGSRNNEQF

v_call: TRBV2
j_call: TRBJ1-2
cdr3_aa: ASSEEEYT

v_call: TRBV6-5
j_call: TRBJ2-7
cdr3_aa: ASSSNRATLLYEQY